This T cell receptor beta chain is from a study of T cells in localized non-small cell lung cancer. Whole-study findings and limits: Within adjacent lung there appeared a median roughly 60 of the top 100 tumor clones.

In the case of this clone: The antigen is unknown.

CDR3 size: 15 residues. Germline V lookup: CDR1 SGHRS, CDR2 YFSETQ. The V and J ends lost 0 bases and 2 bases respectively, with 10 bases between them. Only in-frame clones appear in the TCRdb table, and some are missing; sequencing was by immunoSEQ multiplex PCR. Of 30,000 to 40,000 clones in the sample, about 90% were seen once. The starting material was peripheral blood, obtained before any cancer treatment. The chain links TRBV5-1 to TRBJ2-3; no reliable D call. This receptor was obtained from a man aged 35 to 69 with stage I lung adenocarcinoma. The CDR3 DNA follows: TGCGCCAGCAGCTTGGCCGAGGTGATCACAGATACGCAGTATTTT. Its protein product is CASSLAEVITDTQYF.